The 2 T cell receptor beta chains below were found in one sample sequenced in a study of T cells after yellow fever vaccination. One entry per CDR3 protein, called by TCRdb with MiXCR from the 5' RACE reads. The profile shows hundreds of thousands of distinct CDR3 sequences, over 4% of them singletons. Sequenced material: PBMCs, taken 5 days after the yellow fever booster vaccination. All receptors come from a young man who received the YFV17D yellow fever vaccine.

J is TRBJ2-5 and V is TRBV2; D is ambiguous. CDR1 SNHLY and CDR2 FYNNEI come from the germline V gene. The CDR3 extends over 12 amino acids. V lost 6 bases and J 5 bases, leaving 10 bases between the germline ends. The CDR3 nucleotides read TGTGCCAGCAGAGATCAAGGGGAGACCCAGTACTTC. This encodes CASRDQGETQYF.

The rearrangement joins TRBV18 to TRBJ1-5; perhaps TRBD1 as D (5 bases). The germline V gene has CDR1 KGHSH and CDR2 LQKENI. With 1 base removed from V and 5 bases from J, the gap between germline ends came to 12 bases. This CDR3 has 15 amino acids. CDR3 residues: CASSPRPGLDQPQHF. The CDR3 coding sequence is TGTGCCAGCTCACCACGTCCAGGGTTGGATCAGCCCCAGCATTTT.